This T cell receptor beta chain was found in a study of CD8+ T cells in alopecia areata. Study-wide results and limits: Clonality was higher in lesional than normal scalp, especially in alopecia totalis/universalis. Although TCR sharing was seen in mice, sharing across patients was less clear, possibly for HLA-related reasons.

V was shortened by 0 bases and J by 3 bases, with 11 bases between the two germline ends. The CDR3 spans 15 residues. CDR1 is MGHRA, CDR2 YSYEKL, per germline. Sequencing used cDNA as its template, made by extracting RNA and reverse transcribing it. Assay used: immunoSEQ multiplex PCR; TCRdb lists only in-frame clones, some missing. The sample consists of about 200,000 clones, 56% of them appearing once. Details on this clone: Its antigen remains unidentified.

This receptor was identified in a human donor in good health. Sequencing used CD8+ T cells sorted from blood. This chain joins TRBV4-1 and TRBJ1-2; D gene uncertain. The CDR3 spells CASSQDVMGYYGYTF. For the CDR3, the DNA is TGCGCCAGCAGCCAAGATGTGATGGGCTACTATGGCTACACCTTC.